Listed below are T cell receptor beta chains from one sample, sequenced in a study of Ad26.COV2.S vaccination and SARS-CoV-2 variants. The table came from immunoSEQ multiplex PCR; TCRdb's copy has only in-frame clones and leaves some out. The repertoire has around 500,000 clones, around 89% of them found once; the top ten carry around 1.8%. The sequencing here drew on peripheral blood, taken in a trial of Ad26.COV2.S vaccine versus placebo. Every receptor here comes from a person aged 18 to 65 who received the Ad26.COV2.S COVID-19 vaccine or a placebo. Each CDR3 is given with its conserved first and last residue.

TRBV6-1,CASSEAPGTGGFDEKLFF
TRBV9,CASSVLPRAAEGYTF
TRBV7-9,CASLRGGGDSPLHF
TRBV6-2/TRBV6-3,CASSWRGQETQYF
TRBV11-3,CASSFGTPAGELFF
TRBV28,CASRTLSGGDKQYF
TRBV7-6,CASSLGGEQFF
TRBV29-1,CSVATGSEKLFF
TRBV27,CASSLWLGFHEQYF
TRBV18,CASSWLALGEDTQYF
TRBV18,CASSPFDTEETQYF
TRBV7-9,CASSTTTGNTDTQYF
TRBV14,CASSQTSTYEQYF
TRBV14,CASSERTGVGETQYF
TRBV30,CAWSLTSVRDITDTQYF
TRBV9,CASSVVGDITSTDTQYF
TRBV19,CASSIKRGDSPLHF
TRBV6-2/TRBV6-3,CASSYNGEQFF
TRBV20-1,CSASRAVGSTEAFF
TRBV18,CASSPPDLAKNIQYF
TRBV19,CASSGGTTGTSGIYEQYF
TRBV28,CASRGGGYPNYGYTF
TRBV11-3,CASSLDHGGEAFF
TRBV7-8,CASSLTLVDGGYTF
TRBV7-3,CASSFGPSGTRTNEQFF
TRBV6-5,CASSYPGLWEKLFF
TRBV19,CASSIAPNREYAEAFF
TRBV2,CASLPGLAGAGELFF